The subject of this entry is one T cell receptor (beta chain). Its antigen is undetermined. Single viable CD3+CD4+CD8-CD45RO+ cells were sorted as the memory CD4+ T cells. The entry originates in a study of memory CD4+ T cells and cytomegalovirus serostatus. Germline lookup yields CDR1 SGHRS and CDR2 YFSETQ. V was pared by 5 bases and J by 0 bases, with 15 bases between. This CDR3 has 16 amino acids. General observations from the study: CMV serostatus prediction reached median AUC roughly 0.95, or 0.91 with US-trained model.

Libraries were prepared by immunoSEQ multiplex PCR; TCRdb keeps only in-frame clonotypes and omits some of them. Of over 35,000 clones in the sample, 60% to 80% were seen once. This rearrangement joins TRBV5-1 to TRBJ1-3; the D is unclear. Sequencing used memory CD4+ T cells from blood. This TCR derives from an adult in good health and CMV-seronegative. The CDR3 reads CASRTSSYASGNTIYF. DNA of the CDR3: TGCGCCAGCAGGACTTCATCTTATGCCTCTGGAAACACCATATATTTT.